These T cell receptor beta chains were read from a single sample in a study of T cells in Graves' hyperthyroidism and ophthalmopathy. TCRdb passed the multiplex PCR reads through MiXCR, listing each CDR3 protein once. This table holds approximately 600,000 distinct CDR3 sequences, about 16% found once. Sequenced input: blood. Receptors originate from a woman in her thirties with Graves' hyperthyroidism. CDR3s include the opening cysteine and the closing phenylalanine or tryptophan. The order of the fields is CDR3 DNA, CDR3 protein, J gene, D gene, V gene, clone size. D genes are given only for firm matches. Clone size appears in some rows only: once, few, many, or a class for an expanded clone.

cdr3_nt: TGTGCCACCACCCCGGGACTAGCGGGAGTTGCTGAGCAGTTCTTC
cdr3_aa: CATTPGLAGVAEQFF
j_call: TRBJ2-1
d_call: TRBD2
v_call: TRBV5-4
clone_size: NA

cdr3_nt: TGTGCCATCGGCTTAGGGGGGGAGACCCAGTACTTC
cdr3_aa: CAIGLGGETQYF
j_call: TRBJ2-5
d_call: NA
v_call: TRBV10-3
clone_size: few

cdr3_nt: TGTGCCAGCAGTTTATTGGCCGGACAGGGAGCCGAGACCCAGTACTTC
cdr3_aa: CASSLLAGQGAETQYF
j_call: TRBJ2-5
d_call: TRBD1
v_call: TRBV12-3/TRBV12-4
clone_size: many

cdr3_nt: TGTGCCAGCAGCCAAGATATGAATCAGCCCCAGCATTTT
cdr3_aa: CASSQDMNQPQHF
j_call: TRBJ1-5
d_call: NA
v_call: TRBV4-2
clone_size: few

cdr3_nt: TGTGCCAGCAGTCCCGGGACTAGCGGGAGAAACTACAATGAGCAGTTCTTC
cdr3_aa: CASSPGTSGRNYNEQFF
j_call: TRBJ2-1
d_call: TRBD2
v_call: TRBV28
clone_size: many

cdr3_nt: TGTGCCAGCAGTCCCTCCGGGACAGGGGTGTGGGAGCAGTACTTC
cdr3_aa: CASSPSGTGVWEQYF
j_call: TRBJ2-7
d_call: TRBD1
v_call: TRBV27
clone_size: NA

cdr3_nt: TGTGCCAGCAGTGAAGGACAGGATCAGCCCCAGCATTTT
cdr3_aa: CASSEGQDQPQHF
j_call: TRBJ1-5
d_call: NA
v_call: TRBV2
clone_size: many

cdr3_nt: TGTGCCAGCACCAGGACAGGGGAAAACTATGGCTACACCTTC
cdr3_aa: CASTRTGENYGYTF
j_call: TRBJ1-2
d_call: TRBD1
v_call: TRBV6-1
clone_size: NA

cdr3_nt: TGTGCCAGCAGCTTAGGGGCCAGGGGCACTGAAGCTTTCTTT
cdr3_aa: CASSLGARGTEAFF
j_call: TRBJ1-1
d_call: NA
v_call: TRBV7-2
clone_size: many

cdr3_nt: TGCAGTGCTAGTGAGGGGAATTCACCCCTCCACTTT
cdr3_aa: CSASEGNSPLHF
j_call: TRBJ1-6
d_call: NA
v_call: TRBV20-1
clone_size: NA

cdr3_nt: TGTGCCAGCAGCCGAGGGGCTAGCGGGAGCAGTGAGCAGTTCTTC
cdr3_aa: CASSRGASGSSEQFF
j_call: TRBJ2-1
d_call: TRBD2
v_call: TRBV3-1
clone_size: many

cdr3_nt: TGTGCCAGCAGCCCCCCGGGACTCATCTACGAGCAGTACTTC
cdr3_aa: CASSPPGLIYEQYF
j_call: TRBJ2-7
d_call: NA
v_call: TRBV7-8
clone_size: NA

cdr3_nt: TGTGCCAGCAGCTTCTTCTCGACAGGGGGCTTGGAGACCCAGTACTTC
cdr3_aa: CASSFFSTGGLETQYF
j_call: TRBJ2-5
d_call: TRBD1
v_call: TRBV5-5
clone_size: many

cdr3_nt: TGTGCCAGCAGAACCGGGACAGGGAGCTACACCTTC
cdr3_aa: CASRTGTGSYTF
j_call: TRBJ1-2
d_call: TRBD1
v_call: TRBV6-1
clone_size: NA

cdr3_nt: TGTGCCAGCAGTGAAATCCCCAGCACAGATACGCAGTATTTT
cdr3_aa: CASSEIPSTDTQYF
j_call: TRBJ2-3
d_call: NA
v_call: TRBV6-1
clone_size: many

cdr3_nt: TGTGCCAGCAGCTTAGCGGCTTTCAATCAGCCCCAGCATTTT
cdr3_aa: CASSLAAFNQPQHF
j_call: TRBJ1-5
d_call: NA
v_call: TRBV7-8
clone_size: NA

cdr3_nt: TGTGCCACCAGTGCGGGGGTAGATGGCTACACCTTC
cdr3_aa: CATSAGVDGYTF
j_call: TRBJ1-2
d_call: NA
v_call: TRBV24-1
clone_size: NA

cdr3_nt: TGTGCCAGTAGTATAGACCGGGTCATGAACACTGAAGCTTTCTTT
cdr3_aa: CASSIDRVMNTEAFF
j_call: TRBJ1-1
d_call: NA
v_call: TRBV19
clone_size: NA

cdr3_nt: TGTGCCAGCAGCTTCCCGGGACTAGCGGGAGAGCGCCCTAGCACAGATACGCAGTATTTT
cdr3_aa: CASSFPGLAGERPSTDTQYF
j_call: TRBJ2-3
d_call: TRBD2
v_call: TRBV7-9
clone_size: NA

cdr3_nt: TGCGCCAGCAGCGGCTGGACCGAACGCTCACATGAGCAGTTCTTC
cdr3_aa: CASSGWTERSHEQFF
j_call: TRBJ2-1
d_call: NA
v_call: TRBV5-1
clone_size: many

cdr3_nt: TGTGCCAGCAGTTTAAGGGGTGCAGGGATCTATGGCTACACCTTC
cdr3_aa: CASSLRGAGIYGYTF
j_call: TRBJ1-2
d_call: NA
v_call: TRBV28
clone_size: few

cdr3_nt: TGTGCCAGCAGCCCCCGACTAGCGGGAGGGACTGGGGCCAACGTCCTGACTTTC
cdr3_aa: CASSPRLAGGTGANVLTF
j_call: TRBJ2-6
d_call: TRBD2
v_call: TRBV7-2
clone_size: few

cdr3_nt: TGTGCCAGCACCGGGGGCTACCGCGAGTTCTTC
cdr3_aa: CASTGGYREFF
j_call: TRBJ2-1
d_call: NA
v_call: TRBV28
clone_size: many

cdr3_nt: TGCAGTGCTTCCCTAACGACTAGCGGGATCGTCACAGATACGCAGTATTTT
cdr3_aa: CSASLTTSGIVTDTQYF
j_call: TRBJ2-3
d_call: TRBD2
v_call: TRBV20-1
clone_size: NA

cdr3_nt: TGTGCCAGTAGTATAGCAACGGCCAGCAATCAGCCCCAGCATTTT
cdr3_aa: CASSIATASNQPQHF
j_call: TRBJ1-5
d_call: NA
v_call: TRBV19
clone_size: once

cdr3_nt: TGTGCCAGCAGCTCCGGAGGGGCGCTTGGGTCTGGGGCCAACGTCCTGACTTTC
cdr3_aa: CASSSGGALGSGANVLTF
j_call: TRBJ2-6
d_call: NA
v_call: TRBV13
clone_size: NA

cdr3_nt: TGTGCCAGCAGAGTACAGGGTAACGAGCAGTACTTC
cdr3_aa: CASRVQGNEQYF
j_call: TRBJ2-7
d_call: NA
v_call: TRBV6-1
clone_size: many

cdr3_nt: TGTGCCAGCAGTCCGATTGAGTCAAGGTTCAACACTGAAGCTTTCTTT
cdr3_aa: CASSPIESRFNTEAFF
j_call: TRBJ1-1
d_call: NA
v_call: TRBV5-5
clone_size: few

cdr3_nt: TGTGCCAGCAGTCCCTTAGTCCTGTTTACCGGGGAGCTGTTTTTT
cdr3_aa: CASSPLVLFTGELFF
j_call: TRBJ2-2
d_call: NA
v_call: TRBV12-3/TRBV12-4
clone_size: many

cdr3_nt: TGTGCCAGCAGCGCCCACAGGGAAGATGGTAATGGCTACACCTTC
cdr3_aa: CASSAHREDGNGYTF
j_call: TRBJ1-2
d_call: NA
v_call: TRBV4-2
clone_size: NA

cdr3_nt: TGTGCCAGCAGGACCGGTGGGACAGGGGGCTATGGCTACACCTTC
cdr3_aa: CASRTGGTGGYGYTF
j_call: TRBJ1-2
d_call: TRBD1
v_call: TRBV2
clone_size: many

cdr3_nt: TGTGCCAGTAGGGGACCGGGACAGAACTATGGCTACACCTTC
cdr3_aa: CASRGPGQNYGYTF
j_call: TRBJ1-2
d_call: TRBD1
v_call: TRBV19
clone_size: NA

cdr3_nt: TGCAGCGTTGATTACCCCTTGAGCGGGAGGGTCGCGTACAATGAGCAGTTCTTC
cdr3_aa: CSVDYPLSGRVAYNEQFF
j_call: TRBJ2-1
d_call: TRBD2
v_call: TRBV29-1
clone_size: many

cdr3_nt: TGTGCCAGCAGTTACGGGGCCACGGACAGGGCGGCTGAAAAACTGTTTTTT
cdr3_aa: CASSYGATDRAAEKLFF
j_call: TRBJ1-4
d_call: TRBD1
v_call: TRBV6-9
clone_size: few

cdr3_nt: TGTGCCAGCAGTTCTTTTACCGCCGGGGAGCTGTTTTTT
cdr3_aa: CASSSFTAGELFF
j_call: TRBJ2-2
d_call: NA
v_call: TRBV6-4
clone_size: NA

cdr3_nt: TGTGCCAGCAGTCCTCTCTTCGATGAAAAACTGTTTTTT
cdr3_aa: CASSPLFDEKLFF
j_call: TRBJ1-4
d_call: NA
v_call: TRBV28
clone_size: NA

cdr3_nt: TGCAGTGCTAGAGATGGTTCGGGCAGGGCAGGTCCTGAAGCTTTCTTT
cdr3_aa: CSARDGSGRAGPEAFF
j_call: TRBJ1-1
d_call: NA
v_call: TRBV20-1
clone_size: few

cdr3_nt: TGTGCCAGCAGCCGAAACGGGGCAGGGCAGGAGACCCAGTACTTC
cdr3_aa: CASSRNGAGQETQYF
j_call: TRBJ2-5
d_call: NA
v_call: TRBV2
clone_size: many

cdr3_nt: TGTGCCAGCAGCCAGGGACTTAGCCCCTACGAGCAGTACTTC
cdr3_aa: CASSQGLSPYEQYF
j_call: TRBJ2-7
d_call: NA
v_call: TRBV14
clone_size: NA